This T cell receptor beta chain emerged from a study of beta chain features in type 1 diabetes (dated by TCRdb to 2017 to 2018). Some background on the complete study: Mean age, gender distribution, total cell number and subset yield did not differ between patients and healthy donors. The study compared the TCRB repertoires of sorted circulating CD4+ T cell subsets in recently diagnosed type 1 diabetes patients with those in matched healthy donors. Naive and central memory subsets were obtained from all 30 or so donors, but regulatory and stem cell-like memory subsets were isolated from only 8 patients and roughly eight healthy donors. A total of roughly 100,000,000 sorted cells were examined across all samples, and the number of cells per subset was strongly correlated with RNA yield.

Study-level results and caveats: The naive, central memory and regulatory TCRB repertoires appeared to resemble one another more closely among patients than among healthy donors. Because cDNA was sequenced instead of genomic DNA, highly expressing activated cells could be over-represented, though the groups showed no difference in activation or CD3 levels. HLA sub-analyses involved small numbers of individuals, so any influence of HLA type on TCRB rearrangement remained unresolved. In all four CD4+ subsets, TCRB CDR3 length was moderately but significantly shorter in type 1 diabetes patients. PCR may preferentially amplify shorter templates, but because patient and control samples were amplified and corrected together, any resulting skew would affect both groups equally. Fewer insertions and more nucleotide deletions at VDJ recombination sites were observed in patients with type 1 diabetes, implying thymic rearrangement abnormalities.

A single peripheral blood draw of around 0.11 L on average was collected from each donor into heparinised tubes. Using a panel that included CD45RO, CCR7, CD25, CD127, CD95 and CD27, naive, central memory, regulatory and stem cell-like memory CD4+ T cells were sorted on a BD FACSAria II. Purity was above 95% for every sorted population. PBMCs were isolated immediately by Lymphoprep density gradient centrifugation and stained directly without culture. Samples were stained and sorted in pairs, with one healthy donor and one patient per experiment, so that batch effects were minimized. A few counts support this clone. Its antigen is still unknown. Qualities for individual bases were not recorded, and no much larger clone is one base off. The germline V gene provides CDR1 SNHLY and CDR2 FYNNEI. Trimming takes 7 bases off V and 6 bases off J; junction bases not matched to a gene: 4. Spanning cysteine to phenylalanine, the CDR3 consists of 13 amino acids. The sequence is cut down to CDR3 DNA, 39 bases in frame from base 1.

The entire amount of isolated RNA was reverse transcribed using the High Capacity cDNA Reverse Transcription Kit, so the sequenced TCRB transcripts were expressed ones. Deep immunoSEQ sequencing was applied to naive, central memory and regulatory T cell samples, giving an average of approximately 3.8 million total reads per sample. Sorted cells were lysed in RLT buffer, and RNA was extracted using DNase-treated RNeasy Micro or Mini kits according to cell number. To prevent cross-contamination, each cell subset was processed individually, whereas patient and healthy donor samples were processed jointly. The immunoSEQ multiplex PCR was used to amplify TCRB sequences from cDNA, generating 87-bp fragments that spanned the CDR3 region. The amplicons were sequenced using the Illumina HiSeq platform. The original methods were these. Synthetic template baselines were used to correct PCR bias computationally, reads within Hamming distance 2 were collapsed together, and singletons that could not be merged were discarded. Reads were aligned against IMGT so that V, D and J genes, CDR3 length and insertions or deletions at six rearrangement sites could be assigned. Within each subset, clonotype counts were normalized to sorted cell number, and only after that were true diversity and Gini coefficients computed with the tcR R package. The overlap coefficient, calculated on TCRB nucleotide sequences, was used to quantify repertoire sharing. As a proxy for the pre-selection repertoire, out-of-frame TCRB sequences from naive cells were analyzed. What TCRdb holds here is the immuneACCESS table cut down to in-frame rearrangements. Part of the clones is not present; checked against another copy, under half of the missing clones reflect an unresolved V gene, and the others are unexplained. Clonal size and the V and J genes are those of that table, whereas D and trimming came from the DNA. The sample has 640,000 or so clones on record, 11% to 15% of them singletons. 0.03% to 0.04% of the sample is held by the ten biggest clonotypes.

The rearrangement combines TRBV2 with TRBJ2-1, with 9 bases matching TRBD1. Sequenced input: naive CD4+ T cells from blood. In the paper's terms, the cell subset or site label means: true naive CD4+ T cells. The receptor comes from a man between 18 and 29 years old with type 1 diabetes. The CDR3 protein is CASTQDRGNEQFF. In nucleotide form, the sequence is TGTGCCAGCACCCAGGACAGGGGCAATGAGCAGTTCTTC.